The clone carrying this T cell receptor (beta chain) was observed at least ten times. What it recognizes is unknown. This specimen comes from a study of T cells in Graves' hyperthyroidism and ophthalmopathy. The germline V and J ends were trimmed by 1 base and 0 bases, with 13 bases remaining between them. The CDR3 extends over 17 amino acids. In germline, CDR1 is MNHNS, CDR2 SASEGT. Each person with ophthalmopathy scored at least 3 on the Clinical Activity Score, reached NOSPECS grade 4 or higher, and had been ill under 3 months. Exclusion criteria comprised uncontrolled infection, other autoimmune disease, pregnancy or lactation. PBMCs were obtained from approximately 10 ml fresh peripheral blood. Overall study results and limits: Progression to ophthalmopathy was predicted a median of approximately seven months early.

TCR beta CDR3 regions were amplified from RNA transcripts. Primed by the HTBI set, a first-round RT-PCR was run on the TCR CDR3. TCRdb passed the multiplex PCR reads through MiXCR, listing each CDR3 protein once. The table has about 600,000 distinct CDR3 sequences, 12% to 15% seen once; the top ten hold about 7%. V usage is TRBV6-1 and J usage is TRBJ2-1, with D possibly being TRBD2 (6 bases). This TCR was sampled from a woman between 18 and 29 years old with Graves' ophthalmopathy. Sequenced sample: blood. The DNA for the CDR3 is TGTGCCAGCAGTGAAGGGGAGGACTGGTACTCCTACAATGAGCAGTTCTTC. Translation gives CASSEGEDWYSYNEQFF.